A selection of T cell receptor beta chains follows, all from one sample in a study of blood T cell repertoires in COVID-19. Method: immunoSEQ multiplex PCR; TCRdb's copy keeps in-frame clones and lacks some. The sample lists over 85,000 clones, over 75% occurring once. Sequencing input: peripheral blood. The receptors were gathered from a human donor in a cohort sampled during active COVID-19. Both conserved end residues are part of each CDR3. The order of the fields is clone size, D gene, J gene, V gene, CDR3 protein, CDR3 DNA. D genes are given only for firm matches. Size tells how often a clone was seen (once, few, many) or the class of an expanded clone, and some rows leave it out.

clone size: .; D gene: TRBD2; J gene: TRBJ2-5; V gene: TRBV5-1; CDR3 protein: CASSLGASGPQETQYF; CDR3 DNA: TGCGCCAGCAGCTTGGGTGCTAGCGGGCCCCAAGAGACCCAGTACTTC
clone size: .; D gene: .; J gene: TRBJ1-2; V gene: TRBV6-1; CDR3 protein: CASSEGRGGFGGYTF; CDR3 DNA: TGTGCCAGCAGTGAAGGCCGGGGGGGCTTTGGCGGCTACACCTTC
clone size: .; D gene: .; J gene: TRBJ1-1; V gene: TRBV19; CDR3 protein: CASAGSVNTEAFF; CDR3 DNA: TGTGCCAGTGCAGGGTCAGTAAACACTGAAGCTTTCTTT
clone size: .; D gene: TRBD1; J gene: TRBJ1-2; V gene: TRBV6-1; CDR3 protein: CASSEWTGPNYGYTF; CDR3 DNA: TGTGCCAGCAGTGAATGGACAGGTCCTAACTATGGCTACACCTTC
clone size: .; D gene: .; J gene: TRBJ2-7; V gene: TRBV5-6; CDR3 protein: CASSLRAGEQYF; CDR3 DNA: TGTGCCAGCAGCTTACGTGCGGGAGAGCAGTACTTC
clone size: .; D gene: .; J gene: TRBJ1-1; V gene: TRBV28; CDR3 protein: CASSSPGEMNTEAFF; CDR3 DNA: TGTGCCAGCAGCTCCCCGGGGGAGATGAACACTGAAGCTTTCTTT
clone size: .; D gene: TRBD2; J gene: TRBJ2-1; V gene: TRBV7-2; CDR3 protein: CASSRTSLGNEQFF; CDR3 DNA: TGTGCCAGCAGTCGGACTAGCTTGGGCAATGAGCAGTTCTTC
clone size: .; D gene: .; J gene: TRBJ2-5; V gene: TRBV28; CDR3 protein: CASRLQVPGRETQYF; CDR3 DNA: TGTGCCAGCAGATTACAGGTCCCAGGGAGGGAGACCCAGTACTTC
clone size: once; D gene: .; J gene: TRBJ1-5; V gene: TRBV5-8; CDR3 protein: CASSPIGVQPQHF; CDR3 DNA: TGTGCCAGCAGCCCAATCGGGGTGCAGCCCCAGCATTTT
clone size: few; D gene: .; J gene: TRBJ1-5; V gene: TRBV10-3; CDR3 protein: CAISEEVSQPQHF; CDR3 DNA: TGTGCCATCAGTGAGGAGGTGTCGCAGCCCCAGCATTTT
clone size: once; D gene: .; J gene: TRBJ1-3; V gene: TRBV19; CDR3 protein: CASSIRRDSGNTIYF; CDR3 DNA: TGTGCCAGTAGTATCAGGAGGGACTCTGGAAACACCATATATTTT
clone size: .; D gene: .; J gene: TRBJ2-5; V gene: TRBV7-8; CDR3 protein: CASSLVQNSRTNQETQYF; CDR3 DNA: TGTGCCAGCAGCTTAGTCCAAAACAGCCGGACTAACCAAGAGACCCAGTACTTC
clone size: .; D gene: TRBD2; J gene: TRBJ2-1; V gene: TRBV28; CDR3 protein: CASSLGGASFYNEQFF; CDR3 DNA: TGTGCCAGCAGTTTGGGAGGGGCTAGCTTCTACAATGAGCAGTTCTTC
clone size: .; D gene: TRBD1; J gene: TRBJ1-5; V gene: TRBV5-3; CDR3 protein: CARSLAQGQGSCNQPQHF; CDR3 DNA: TGTGCCAGAAGCTTGGCGCAGGGACAGGGGTCGTGCAATCAGCCCCAGCATTTT
clone size: .; D gene: .; J gene: TRBJ1-5; V gene: TRBV27; CDR3 protein: CASSPKRNQPQHF; CDR3 DNA: TGTGCCAGCAGTCCGAAGCGCAATCAGCCCCAGCATTTT
clone size: .; D gene: TRBD1; J gene: TRBJ1-2; V gene: TRBV7-2; CDR3 protein: CASREGQGGFYGYTF; CDR3 DNA: TGTGCCAGCAGGGAAGGACAGGGGGGATTCTATGGCTACACCTTC
clone size: once; D gene: TRBD2; J gene: TRBJ2-1; V gene: TRBV9; CDR3 protein: CASSGSGVAGNEQFF; CDR3 DNA: TGTGCCAGCAGTGGGAGCGGGGTGGCTGGCAATGAGCAGTTCTTC
clone size: .; D gene: .; J gene: TRBJ2-1; V gene: TRBV5-1; CDR3 protein: CASNSEDRIDEQFF; CDR3 DNA: TGCGCCAGCAACTCCGAAGACAGGATCGATGAGCAGTTCTTC
clone size: .; D gene: .; J gene: TRBJ2-7; V gene: TRBV18; CDR3 protein: CASSPGPGSYEQYF; CDR3 DNA: TGTGCCAGCTCACCGGGGCCGGGCTCCTACGAGCAGTACTTC
clone size: .; D gene: TRBD2; J gene: TRBJ2-3; V gene: TRBV4-2; CDR3 protein: CASSLVWTSVNTDTQYF; CDR3 DNA: TGTGCCAGCAGCCTCGTTTGGACTAGCGTTAACACAGATACGCAGTATTTT
clone size: .; D gene: TRBD2; J gene: TRBJ2-1; V gene: TRBV12-3/TRBV12-4; CDR3 protein: CATRTSGDNEQFF; CDR3 DNA: TGTGCCACCAGGACTAGCGGGGACAATGAGCAGTTCTTC
clone size: .; D gene: TRBD2; J gene: TRBJ2-3; V gene: TRBV28; CDR3 protein: CASSPSGEGEDTQYF; CDR3 DNA: TGTGCCAGCAGTCCTAGCGGGGAGGGGGAAGATACGCAGTATTTT
clone size: .; D gene: .; J gene: TRBJ2-7; V gene: TRBV19; CDR3 protein: CARAGGGKPGSIYEQYF; CDR3 DNA: TGTGCCAGAGCCGGTGGAGGGAAACCGGGTTCGATTTACGAGCAGTACTTC
clone size: .; D gene: .; J gene: TRBJ1-4; V gene: TRBV19; CDR3 protein: CASTFDNGEEKLFF; CDR3 DNA: TGTGCCAGTACCTTCGACAATGGGGAGGAAAAACTGTTTTTT
clone size: .; D gene: TRBD1; J gene: TRBJ2-7; V gene: TRBV19; CDR3 protein: CASSHRGQGPYEQYF; CDR3 DNA: TGTGCCAGTAGTCATAGGGGACAGGGGCCCTACGAGCAGTACTTC
clone size: .; D gene: .; J gene: TRBJ2-5; V gene: TRBV6-2/TRBV6-3; CDR3 protein: CASSYWAGEETQYF; CDR3 DNA: TGTGCCAGCAGTTACTGGGCAGGGGAAGAGACCCAGTACTTC
clone size: .; D gene: TRBD2; J gene: TRBJ2-1; V gene: TRBV5-1; CDR3 protein: CASSSGSGGEQFF; CDR3 DNA: TGCGCCAGCAGCTCCGGGAGCGGGGGTGAGCAGTTCTTC
clone size: few; D gene: TRBD2; J gene: TRBJ2-1; V gene: TRBV7-3; CDR3 protein: CASSAPGLAANEQFF; CDR3 DNA: TGTGCCAGCAGCGCGCCGGGACTAGCGGCAAATGAGCAGTTCTTC
clone size: .; D gene: .; J gene: TRBJ2-7; V gene: TRBV5-1; CDR3 protein: CASSHDSYEQYF; CDR3 DNA: TGCGCCAGCAGCCACGACAGCTACGAGCAGTACTTC
clone size: .; D gene: .; J gene: TRBJ2-1; V gene: TRBV10-3; CDR3 protein: CAISKGDYNEQFF; CDR3 DNA: TGTGCCATCAGTAAAGGGGATTACAATGAGCAGTTCTTC
clone size: few; D gene: .; J gene: TRBJ2-2; V gene: TRBV5-1; CDR3 protein: CASRSESTGELFF; CDR3 DNA: TGCGCCAGCAGATCCGAGTCCACCGGGGAGCTGTTTTTT
clone size: .; D gene: .; J gene: TRBJ1-4; V gene: TRBV11-2; CDR3 protein: CASRTGLGGRNEKLFF; CDR3 DNA: TGTGCCAGCCGCACGGGGCTCGGGGGTAGAAATGAAAAACTGTTTTTT
clone size: .; D gene: TRBD1; J gene: TRBJ1-2; V gene: TRBV28; CDR3 protein: CASSEYTGGASGYTF; CDR3 DNA: TGTGCCAGCAGTGAATATACAGGGGGCGCTTCTGGCTACACCTTC
clone size: .; D gene: .; J gene: TRBJ1-6; V gene: TRBV28; CDR3 protein: CASSLTNNSPLHF; CDR3 DNA: TGTGCCAGCAGTTTAACTAATAATTCACCCCTCCACTTT
clone size: .; D gene: TRBD2; J gene: TRBJ2-2; V gene: TRBV7-2; CDR3 protein: CASSRLGRTSGNTGELFF; CDR3 DNA: TGTGCCAGCAGCCGCCTAGGGAGGACTAGCGGGAACACCGGGGAGCTGTTTTTT
clone size: .; D gene: TRBD2; J gene: TRBJ2-3; V gene: TRBV5-1; CDR3 protein: CASSLGLAGNQDTQYF; CDR3 DNA: TGCGCCAGCAGCTTAGGACTAGCGGGAAATCAAGATACGCAGTATTTT
clone size: .; D gene: TRBD2; J gene: TRBJ2-5; V gene: TRBV6-5; CDR3 protein: CASSPGTSFETQYF; CDR3 DNA: TGTGCCAGCAGTCCCGGGACTAGCTTCGAGACCCAGTACTTC
clone size: .; D gene: TRBD1; J gene: TRBJ2-7; V gene: TRBV19; CDR3 protein: CASNRGQGRGEQYF; CDR3 DNA: TGTGCCAGTAACCGGGGACAGGGACGGGGGGAGCAGTACTTC
clone size: .; D gene: TRBD1; J gene: TRBJ1-3; V gene: TRBV18; CDR3 protein: CASSPNDRGPYGNTIYF; CDR3 DNA: TGTGCCAGCTCACCCAACGACAGGGGGCCGTACGGAAACACCATATATTTT
clone size: .; D gene: .; J gene: TRBJ1-2; V gene: TRBV7-6; CDR3 protein: CASSPNNYGYTF; CDR3 DNA: TGTGCCAGCAGCCCAAATAACTATGGCTACACCTTC
clone size: .; D gene: TRBD1; J gene: TRBJ1-2; V gene: TRBV2; CDR3 protein: CASRVPGQGQERRFSAFSGYTF; CDR3 DNA: TGTGCCAGCAGAGTACCGGGACAGGGGCAGGAGAGACGATTTTCGGCCTTCAGTGGCTACACCTTC
clone size: .; D gene: .; J gene: TRBJ1-5; V gene: TRBV12-2; CDR3 protein: CASRLAHRGSGNQPQHF; CDR3 DNA: TGTGCAAGTCGCTTAGCGCACAGGGGGTCGGGCAATCAGCCCCAGCATTTT
clone size: .; D gene: .; J gene: TRBJ1-1; V gene: TRBV29-1; CDR3 protein: CSAPLGSGNTEAFF; CDR3 DNA: TGCAGCGCTCCCCTCGGGAGTGGAAACACTGAAGCTTTCTTT
clone size: .; D gene: TRBD2; J gene: TRBJ2-1; V gene: TRBV7-6; CDR3 protein: CASSLVRRELPYNEQFF; CDR3 DNA: TGTGCCAGCAGCTTAGTAAGGCGGGAGCTCCCTTACAATGAGCAGTTCTTC
clone size: .; D gene: TRBD1; J gene: TRBJ1-6; V gene: TRBV6-2/TRBV6-3; CDR3 protein: CASSYDRQGGSPLHF; CDR3 DNA: TGTGCCAGCAGTTACGATCGACAGGGTGGTTCACCCCTCCACTTT
clone size: .; D gene: TRBD1; J gene: TRBJ1-1; V gene: TRBV5-8; CDR3 protein: CASNQKARGPFEAFF; CDR3 DNA: TGTGCCAGCAACCAAAAGGCCAGGGGGCCCTTTGAAGCTTTCTTT
clone size: .; D gene: TRBD1; J gene: TRBJ2-7; V gene: TRBV19; CDR3 protein: CASSIRSGTGHYEQYF; CDR3 DNA: TGTGCCAGTAGTATAAGATCAGGGACAGGACACTACGAGCAGTACTTC
clone size: .; D gene: TRBD2; J gene: TRBJ2-1; V gene: TRBV25-1; CDR3 protein: CASSSPGRDNEQFF; CDR3 DNA: TGTGCCAGCAGTTCCCCCGGGAGGGACAATGAGCAGTTCTTC
clone size: .; D gene: TRBD2; J gene: TRBJ2-2; V gene: TRBV3-1/TRBV3-2; CDR3 protein: CASSGGWDRELFF; CDR3 DNA: TGTGCCAGTTCGGGAGGGTGGGACCGGGAGCTGTTTTTT
clone size: .; D gene: TRBD1; J gene: TRBJ1-2; V gene: TRBV2; CDR3 protein: CASTPGGSGYGYTF; CDR3 DNA: TGTGCCAGCACCCCAGGGGGCAGCGGCTATGGCTACACCTTC
clone size: few; D gene: TRBD1; J gene: TRBJ1-2; V gene: TRBV11-2; CDR3 protein: CASSPGTGRDYGYTF; CDR3 DNA: TGTGCCAGCAGCCCGGGGACAGGGAGAGACTATGGCTACACCTTC
clone size: .; D gene: .; J gene: TRBJ2-7; V gene: TRBV29-1; CDR3 protein: CSVAPTEDTYEQYF; CDR3 DNA: TGCAGCGTTGCTCCCACCGAGGACACCTACGAGCAGTACTTC
clone size: few; D gene: TRBD1; J gene: TRBJ1-5; V gene: TRBV18; CDR3 protein: CASSPPAGGRGNQPQHF; CDR3 DNA: TGTGCCAGCTCACCACCCGCAGGGGGACGAGGCAATCAGCCCCAGCATTTT
clone size: .; D gene: .; J gene: TRBJ2-7; V gene: TRBV5-1; CDR3 protein: CASSLAGRIEQYF; CDR3 DNA: TGCGCCAGCAGCTTGGCTGGCAGGATCGAGCAGTACTTC
clone size: .; D gene: TRBD1; J gene: TRBJ2-5; V gene: TRBV6-6; CDR3 protein: CASSRGQGVVSGFRGETQYF; CDR3 DNA: TGTGCCAGCAGCCGGGGACAGGGGGTTGTGAGCGGATTTCGCGGGGAGACCCAGTACTTC